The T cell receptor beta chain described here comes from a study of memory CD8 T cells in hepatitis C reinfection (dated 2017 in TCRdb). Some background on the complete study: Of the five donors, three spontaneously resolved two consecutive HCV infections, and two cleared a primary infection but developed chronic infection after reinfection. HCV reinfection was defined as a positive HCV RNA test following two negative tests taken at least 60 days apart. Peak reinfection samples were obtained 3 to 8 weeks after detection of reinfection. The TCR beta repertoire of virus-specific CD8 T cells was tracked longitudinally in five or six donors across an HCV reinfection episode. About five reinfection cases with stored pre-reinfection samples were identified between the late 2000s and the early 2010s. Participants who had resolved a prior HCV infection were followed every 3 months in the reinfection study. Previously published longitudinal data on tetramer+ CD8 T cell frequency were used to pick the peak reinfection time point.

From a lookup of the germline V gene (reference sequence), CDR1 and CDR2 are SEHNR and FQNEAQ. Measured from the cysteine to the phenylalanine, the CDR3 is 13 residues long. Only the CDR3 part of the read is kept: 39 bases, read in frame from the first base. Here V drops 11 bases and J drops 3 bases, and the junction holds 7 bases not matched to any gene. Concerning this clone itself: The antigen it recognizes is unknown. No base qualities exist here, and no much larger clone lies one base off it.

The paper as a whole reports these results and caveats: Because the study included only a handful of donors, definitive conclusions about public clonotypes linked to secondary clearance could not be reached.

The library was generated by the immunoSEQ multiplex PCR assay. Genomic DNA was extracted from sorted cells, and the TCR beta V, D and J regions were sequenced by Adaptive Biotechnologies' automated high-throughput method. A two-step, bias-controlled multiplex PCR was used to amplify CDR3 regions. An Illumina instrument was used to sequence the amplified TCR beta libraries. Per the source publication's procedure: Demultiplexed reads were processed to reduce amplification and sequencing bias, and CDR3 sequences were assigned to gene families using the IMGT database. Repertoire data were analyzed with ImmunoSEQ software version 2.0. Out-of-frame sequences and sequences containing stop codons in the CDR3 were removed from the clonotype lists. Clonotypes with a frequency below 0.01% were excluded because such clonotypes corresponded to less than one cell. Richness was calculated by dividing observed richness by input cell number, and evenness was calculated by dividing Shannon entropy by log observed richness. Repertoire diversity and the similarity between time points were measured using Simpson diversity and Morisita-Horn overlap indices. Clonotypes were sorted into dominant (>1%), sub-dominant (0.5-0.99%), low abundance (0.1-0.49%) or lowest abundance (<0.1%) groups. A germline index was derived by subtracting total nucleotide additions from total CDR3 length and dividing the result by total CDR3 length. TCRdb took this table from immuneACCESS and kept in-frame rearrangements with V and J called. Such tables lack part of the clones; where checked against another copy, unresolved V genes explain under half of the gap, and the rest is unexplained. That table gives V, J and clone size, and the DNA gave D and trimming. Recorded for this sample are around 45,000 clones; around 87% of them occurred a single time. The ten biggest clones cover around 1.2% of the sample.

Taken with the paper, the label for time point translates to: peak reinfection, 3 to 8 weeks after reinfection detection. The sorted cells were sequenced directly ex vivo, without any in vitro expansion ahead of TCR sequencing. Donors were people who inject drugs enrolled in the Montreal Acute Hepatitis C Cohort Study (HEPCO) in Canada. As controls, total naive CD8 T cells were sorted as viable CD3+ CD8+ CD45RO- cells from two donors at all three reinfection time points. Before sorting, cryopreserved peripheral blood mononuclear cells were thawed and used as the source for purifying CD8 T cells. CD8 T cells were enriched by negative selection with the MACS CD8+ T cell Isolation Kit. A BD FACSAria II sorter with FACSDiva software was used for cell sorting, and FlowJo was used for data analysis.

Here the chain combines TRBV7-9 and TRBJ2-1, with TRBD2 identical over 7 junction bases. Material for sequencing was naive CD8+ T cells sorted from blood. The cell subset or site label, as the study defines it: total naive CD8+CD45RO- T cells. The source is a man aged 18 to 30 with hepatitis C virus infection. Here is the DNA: TGTGCCGGAGAGAGGGAGGGCTACAATGAGCAGTTCTTC. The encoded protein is CAGEREGYNEQFF.